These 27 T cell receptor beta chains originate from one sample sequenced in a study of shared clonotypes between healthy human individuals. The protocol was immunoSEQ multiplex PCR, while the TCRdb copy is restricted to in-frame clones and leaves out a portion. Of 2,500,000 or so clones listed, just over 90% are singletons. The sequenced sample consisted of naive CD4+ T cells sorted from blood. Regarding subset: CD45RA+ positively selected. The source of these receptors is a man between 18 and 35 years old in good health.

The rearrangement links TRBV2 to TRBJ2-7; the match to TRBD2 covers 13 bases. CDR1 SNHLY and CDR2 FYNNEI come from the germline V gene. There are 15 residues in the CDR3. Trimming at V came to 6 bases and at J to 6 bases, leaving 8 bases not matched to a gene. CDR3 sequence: CASRAQLAGGPEQYF. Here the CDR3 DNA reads TGTGCCAGCAGAGCCCAACTAGCGGGGGGGCCCGAGCAGTACTTC.

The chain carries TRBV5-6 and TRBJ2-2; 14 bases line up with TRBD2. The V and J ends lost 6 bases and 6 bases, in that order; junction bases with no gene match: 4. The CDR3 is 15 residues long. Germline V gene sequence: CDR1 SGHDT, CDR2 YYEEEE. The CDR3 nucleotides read TGTGCCAGCATCGGGACTAGCGGGAGCCCCGGGGAGCTGTTTTTT. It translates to CASIGTSGSPGELFF.

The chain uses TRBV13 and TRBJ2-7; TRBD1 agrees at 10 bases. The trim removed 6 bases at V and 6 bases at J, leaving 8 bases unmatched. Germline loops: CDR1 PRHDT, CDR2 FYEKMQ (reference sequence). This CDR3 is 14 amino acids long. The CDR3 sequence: CASRRTGGTLEQYF. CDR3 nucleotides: TGTGCCAGCAGGCGGACAGGGGGGACCCTCGAGCAGTACTTC.

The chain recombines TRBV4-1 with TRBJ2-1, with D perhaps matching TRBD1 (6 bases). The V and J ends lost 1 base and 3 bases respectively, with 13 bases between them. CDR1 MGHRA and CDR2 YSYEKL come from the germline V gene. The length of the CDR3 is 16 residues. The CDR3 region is CASSQVYRVSYNEQFF. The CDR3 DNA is TGCGCCAGCAGCCAAGTCTACAGGGTTAGCTACAATGAGCAGTTCTTC.

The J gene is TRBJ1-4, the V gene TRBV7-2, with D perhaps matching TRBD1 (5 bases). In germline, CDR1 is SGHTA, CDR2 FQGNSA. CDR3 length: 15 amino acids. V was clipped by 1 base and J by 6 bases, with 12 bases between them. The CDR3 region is CASSLGGRADEKLFF. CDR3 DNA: TGTGCCAGCAGCTTAGGGGGCAGGGCGGATGAAAAACTGTTTTTT.

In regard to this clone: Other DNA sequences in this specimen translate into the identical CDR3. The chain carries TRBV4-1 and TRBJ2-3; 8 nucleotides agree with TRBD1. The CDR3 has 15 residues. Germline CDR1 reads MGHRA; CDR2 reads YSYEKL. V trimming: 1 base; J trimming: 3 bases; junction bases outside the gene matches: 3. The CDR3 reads CASSQGQGRTDTQYF. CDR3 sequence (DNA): TGCGCCAGCAGCCAAGGACAGGGGAGGACAGATACGCAGTATTTT.

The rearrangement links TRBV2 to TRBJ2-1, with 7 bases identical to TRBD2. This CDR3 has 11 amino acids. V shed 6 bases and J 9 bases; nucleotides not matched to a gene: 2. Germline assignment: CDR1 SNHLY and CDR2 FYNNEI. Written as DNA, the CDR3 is TGTGCCAGCAGGGGGACTACTGAGCAGTTCTTC. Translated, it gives CASRGTTEQFF.

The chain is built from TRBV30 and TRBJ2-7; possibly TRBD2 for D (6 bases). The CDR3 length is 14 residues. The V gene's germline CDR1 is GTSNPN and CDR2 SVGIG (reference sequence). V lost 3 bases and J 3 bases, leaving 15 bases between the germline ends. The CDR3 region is CAWRTGTSFYEQYF. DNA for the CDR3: TGTGCCTGGAGAACCGGGACTTCTTTCTACGAGCAGTACTTC.

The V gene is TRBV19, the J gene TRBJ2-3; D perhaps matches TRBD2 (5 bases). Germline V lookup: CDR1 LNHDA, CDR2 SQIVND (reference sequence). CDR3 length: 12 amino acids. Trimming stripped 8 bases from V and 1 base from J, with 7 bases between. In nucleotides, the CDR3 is TGTGCCAGTGGGGAGCGCACAGATACGCAGTATTTT. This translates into CASGERTDTQYF.

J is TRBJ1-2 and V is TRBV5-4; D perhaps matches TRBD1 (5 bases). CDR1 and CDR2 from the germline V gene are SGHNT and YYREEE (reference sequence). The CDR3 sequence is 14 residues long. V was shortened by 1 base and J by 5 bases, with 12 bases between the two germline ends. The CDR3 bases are TGTGCCAGCAGCTTGATAGAGGGGCAGTATGGCTACACCTTC. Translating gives CASSLIEGQYGYTF.

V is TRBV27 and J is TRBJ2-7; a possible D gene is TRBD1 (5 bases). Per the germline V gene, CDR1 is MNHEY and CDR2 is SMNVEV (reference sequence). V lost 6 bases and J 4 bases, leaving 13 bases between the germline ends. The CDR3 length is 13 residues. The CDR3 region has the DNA TGTGCCAGCAGGCGGTTGGGGCCTTACGAGCAGTACTTC. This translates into CASRRLGPYEQYF.

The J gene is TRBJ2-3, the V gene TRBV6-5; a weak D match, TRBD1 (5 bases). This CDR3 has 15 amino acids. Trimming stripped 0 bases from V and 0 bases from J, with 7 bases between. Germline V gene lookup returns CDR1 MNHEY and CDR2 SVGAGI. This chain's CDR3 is CASSYSRTSTDTQYF. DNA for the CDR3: TGTGCCAGCAGTTACTCGAGGACAAGCACAGATACGCAGTATTTT.

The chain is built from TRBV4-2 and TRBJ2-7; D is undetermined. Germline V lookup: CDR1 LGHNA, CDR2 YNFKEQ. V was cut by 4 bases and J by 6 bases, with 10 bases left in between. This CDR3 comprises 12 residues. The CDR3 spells CASSLPGREQYF. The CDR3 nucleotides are TGTGCCAGCAGCCTCCCCGGGCGCGAGCAGTACTTC.

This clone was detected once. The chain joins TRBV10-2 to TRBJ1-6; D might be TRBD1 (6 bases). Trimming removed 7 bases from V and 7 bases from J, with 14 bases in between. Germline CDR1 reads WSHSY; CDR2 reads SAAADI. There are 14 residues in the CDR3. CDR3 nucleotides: TGCGCCAGCATGGACGGGGGCCGGAATTCACCCCTCCACTTT. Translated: CASMDGGRNSPLHF.

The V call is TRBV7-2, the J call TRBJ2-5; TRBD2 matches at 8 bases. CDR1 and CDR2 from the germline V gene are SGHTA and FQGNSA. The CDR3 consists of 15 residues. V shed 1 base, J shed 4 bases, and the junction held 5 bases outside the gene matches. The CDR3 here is CASSLGGRYRETQYF. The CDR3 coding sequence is TGTGCCAGCAGCTTAGGCGGGAGGTATAGAGAGACCCAGTACTTC.

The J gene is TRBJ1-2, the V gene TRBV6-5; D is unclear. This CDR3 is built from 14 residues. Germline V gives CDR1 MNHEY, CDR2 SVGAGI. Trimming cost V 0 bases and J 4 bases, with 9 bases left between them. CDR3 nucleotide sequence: TGTGCCAGCAGTTACTCGCAGGTTACCTATGGCTACACCTTC. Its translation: CASSYSQVTYGYTF.

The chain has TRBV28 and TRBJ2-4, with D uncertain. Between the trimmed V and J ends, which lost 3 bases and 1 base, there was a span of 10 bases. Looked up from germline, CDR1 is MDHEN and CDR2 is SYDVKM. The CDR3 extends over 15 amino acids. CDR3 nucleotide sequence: TGTGCCAGCAGTTTCGCCCTCCTCGCCAAAAACATTCAGTACTTC. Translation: CASSFALLAKNIQYF.

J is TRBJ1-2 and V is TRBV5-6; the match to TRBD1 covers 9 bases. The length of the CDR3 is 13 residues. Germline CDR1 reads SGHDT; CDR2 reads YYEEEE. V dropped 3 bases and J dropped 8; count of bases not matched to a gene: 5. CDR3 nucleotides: TGTGCCAGCAGCTCCGGGACAGGGAACGGCTACACCTTC. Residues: CASSSGTGNGYTF.

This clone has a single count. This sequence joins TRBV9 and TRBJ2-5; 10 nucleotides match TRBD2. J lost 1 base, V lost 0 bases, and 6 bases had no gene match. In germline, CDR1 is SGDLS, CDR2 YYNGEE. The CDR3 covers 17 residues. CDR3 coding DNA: TGTGCCAGCAGCGTAGCTCCCACTAGCGGGGCCCAAGAGACCCAGTACTTC. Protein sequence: CASSVAPTSGAQETQYF.

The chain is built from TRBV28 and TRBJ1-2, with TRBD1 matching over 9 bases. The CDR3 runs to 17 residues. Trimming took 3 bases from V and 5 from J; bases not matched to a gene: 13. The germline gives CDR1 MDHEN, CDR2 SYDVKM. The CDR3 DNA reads TGTGCCAGCAGTTTTCCCGCCGGGACAGGGAATGAGTATGGCTACACCTTC. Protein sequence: CASSFPAGTGNEYGYTF.

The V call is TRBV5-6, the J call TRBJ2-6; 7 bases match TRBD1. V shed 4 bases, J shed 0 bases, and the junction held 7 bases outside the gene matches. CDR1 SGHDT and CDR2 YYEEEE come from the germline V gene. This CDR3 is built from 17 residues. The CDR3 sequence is CASSPVDRVSGANVLTF. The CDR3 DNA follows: TGTGCCAGCAGCCCCGTCGACAGGGTCTCTGGGGCCAACGTCCTGACTTTC.

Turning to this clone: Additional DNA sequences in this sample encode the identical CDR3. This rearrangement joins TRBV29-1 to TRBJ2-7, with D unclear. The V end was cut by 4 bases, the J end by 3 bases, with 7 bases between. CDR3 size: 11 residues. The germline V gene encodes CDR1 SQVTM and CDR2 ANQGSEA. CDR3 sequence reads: CSVAVSYEQYF. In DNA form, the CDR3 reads TGCAGCGTTGCAGTAAGCTACGAGCAGTACTTC.

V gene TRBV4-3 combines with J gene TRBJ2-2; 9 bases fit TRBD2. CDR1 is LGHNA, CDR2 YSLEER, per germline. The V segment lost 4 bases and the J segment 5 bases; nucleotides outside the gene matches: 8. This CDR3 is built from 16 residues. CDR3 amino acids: CASSRKGAGGTGELFF. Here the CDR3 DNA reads TGCGCCAGCAGCCGGAAAGGGGCGGGAGGGACCGGGGAGCTGTTTTTT.

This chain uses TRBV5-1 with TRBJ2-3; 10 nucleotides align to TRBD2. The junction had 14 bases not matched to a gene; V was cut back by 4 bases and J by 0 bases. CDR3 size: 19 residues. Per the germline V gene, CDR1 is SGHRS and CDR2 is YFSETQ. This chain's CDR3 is CASSPSLAGGRPSTDTQYF. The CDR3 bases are TGCGCCAGCAGCCCCTCCTTAGCGGGGGGACGACCTAGCACAGATACGCAGTATTTT.

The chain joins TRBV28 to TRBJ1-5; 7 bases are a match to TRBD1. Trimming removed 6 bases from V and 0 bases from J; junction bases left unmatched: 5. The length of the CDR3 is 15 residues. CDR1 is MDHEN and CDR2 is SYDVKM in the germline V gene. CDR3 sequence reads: CASSTGQYSNQPQHF. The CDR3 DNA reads TGTGCCAGCAGCACGGGACAGTATAGCAATCAGCCCCAGCATTTT. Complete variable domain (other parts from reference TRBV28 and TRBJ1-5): DVKVTQSSRYLVKRTGEKVFLECVQDMDHENMFWYRQDPGLGLRLIYFSYDVKMKEKGDIPEGYSVSREKKERFSLILESASTNQTSMYLCASSTGQYSNQPQHFGDGTRLSIL.

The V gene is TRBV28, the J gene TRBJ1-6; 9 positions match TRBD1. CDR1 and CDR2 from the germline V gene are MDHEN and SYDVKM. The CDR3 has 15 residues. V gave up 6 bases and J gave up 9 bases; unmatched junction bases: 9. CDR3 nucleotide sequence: TGTGCCAGCAGAAATACAGGGGGCGTCTCTTCACCCCTCCACTTT. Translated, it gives CASRNTGGVSSPLHF.

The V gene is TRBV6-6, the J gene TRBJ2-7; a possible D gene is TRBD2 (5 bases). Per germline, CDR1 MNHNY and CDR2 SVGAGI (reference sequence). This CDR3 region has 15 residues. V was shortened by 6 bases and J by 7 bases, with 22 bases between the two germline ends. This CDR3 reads CASSPGAAGLWEQYF. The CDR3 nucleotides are TGTGCCAGCAGCCCCGGAGCGGCGGGTCTCTGGGAGCAGTACTTC.